A selection of T cell receptor beta chains follows, all from one sample in a study of cytomegalovirus exposure and HLA in healthy donors. Some clones are missing from TCRdb's copy, which holds only in-frame ones; the method was immunoSEQ multiplex PCR. The data hold about 130,000 clones, with more than 15% observed a single time. Specimen: PBMCs. Receptors originate from a female donor in good health and CMV-seropositive. Both conserved end residues are part of each CDR3. Fields, in order: V gene, J gene, D gene, clone size, CDR3 DNA, CDR3 protein. D genes are given only for firm matches. Rows may omit the clone size; those that give it use once, few, many or a size class.

v_call: TRBV30; j_call: TRBJ1-6; d_call: NA; clone_size: few; cdr3_nt: TGTGCCTGGGGGAGGGACGGACTCCTCCTTTTCAGCTCCTATAATTCACCCCTCCACTTT; cdr3_aa: CAWGRDGLLLFSSYNSPLHF
v_call: TRBV28; j_call: TRBJ2-7; d_call: NA; clone_size: NA; cdr3_nt: TGTGCCAGCAGTTCATGGATCCCGGGACTCTCCTACGAGCAGTACTTC; cdr3_aa: CASSSWIPGLSYEQYF
v_call: TRBV27; j_call: TRBJ1-5; d_call: NA; clone_size: NA; cdr3_nt: TGTGCCAGCAGTTTCACAGGGTTAAACCCCCAGCATTTT; cdr3_aa: CASSFTGLNPQHF
v_call: TRBV7-9; j_call: TRBJ2-2; d_call: TRBD1; clone_size: NA; cdr3_nt: TGTGCCAGCGCCCACAGGGGATCGGGGGAGCTGTTTTTT; cdr3_aa: CASAHRGSGELFF
v_call: TRBV7-2; j_call: TRBJ1-1; d_call: NA; clone_size: few; cdr3_nt: TGTGCCAGCAGCTTAGAGAGGAACACTGAAGCTTTCTTT; cdr3_aa: CASSLERNTEAFF
v_call: TRBV28; j_call: TRBJ1-5; d_call: NA; clone_size: few; cdr3_nt: TGTGCCAGCCGACAGGATCAGCCCCAGCATTTT; cdr3_aa: CASRQDQPQHF
v_call: TRBV9; j_call: TRBJ1-2; d_call: NA; clone_size: few; cdr3_nt: TGTGCCAGCAGCCCCCACATTTATGCGGCTGGCTACACCTTC; cdr3_aa: CASSPHIYAAGYTF
v_call: TRBV28; j_call: TRBJ1-6; d_call: TRBD1; clone_size: NA; cdr3_nt: TGTGCCAGCAGAACAACGGGACAGGGAGTATGGGGGAATTCACCCCTCCACTTT; cdr3_aa: CASRTTGQGVWGNSPLHF
v_call: TRBV5-1; j_call: TRBJ2-1; d_call: TRBD1; clone_size: NA; cdr3_nt: TGCGCCAGCAGTCAAGGGACAGGGGGGAGGAATGAGCAGTTCTTC; cdr3_aa: CASSQGTGGRNEQFF
v_call: TRBV7-9; j_call: TRBJ2-3; d_call: TRBD2; clone_size: NA; cdr3_nt: TGTGCCAGCAGCTGGGGCGGGGGTACAGATACGCAGTATTTT; cdr3_aa: CASSWGGGTDTQYF
v_call: TRBV5-1; j_call: TRBJ2-6; d_call: NA; clone_size: few; cdr3_nt: TGCGCCAGCAGCTCTATCCTAAACTCTGGGGCCAACGTCCTGACTTTC; cdr3_aa: CASSSILNSGANVLTF